One and the same sample provided the 31 T cell receptor beta chains below, sequenced in a study of blood T cell repertoires in COVID-19. Clones were sequenced by immunoSEQ multiplex PCR, and TCRdb holds only the in-frame ones, with some missing. The repertoire holds some 200,000 clones, with roughly 80% as singletons. Sequenced: PBMCs or T cells enriched from blood (not recorded which). The receptors stem from a woman aged 35 to 49 with acute COVID-19.

The V gene is TRBV7-9, the J gene TRBJ1-5; perhaps TRBD1 as D (5 bases). The CDR3 covers 14 residues. Looked up from germline, CDR1 is SEHNR and CDR2 is FQNEAQ (reference sequence). V was pared by 1 base and J by 7 bases, with 11 bases between. CDR3 protein: CASSLGAGRQPQHF. The CDR3 region has the DNA TGTGCCAGCAGCTTAGGGGCAGGGCGGCAGCCCCAGCATTTT.

The rearrangement uses TRBV19 and TRBJ2-2, with D possibly matching TRBD1 (5 bases). The CDR3 spans 12 residues. Germline loops: CDR1 LNHDA, CDR2 SQIVND (reference sequence). V was trimmed by 11 bases and J by 7 bases, leaving 14 bases between them. CDR3: CASRQGGGELFF. DNA of the CDR3: TGTGCCTCCCGCCAGGGCGGCGGGGAGCTGTTTTTT. Drawing the rest from reference TRBV19 and TRBJ2-2, the complete variable domain is DGGITQSPKYLFRKEGQNVTLSCEQNLNHDAMYWYRQDPGQGLRLIYYSQIVNDFQKGDIAEGYSVSREKKESFPLTVTSAQKNPTAFYLCASRQGGGELFFGEGSRLTVL.

This clone has just one count. The genes are TRBV29-1 and TRBJ2-1; D might be TRBD1 (5 bases). The CDR3 is 10 residues long. From germline, CDR1 is SQVTM and CDR2 ANQGSEA. The V gene lost 4 bases and the J gene lost 12 bases, with 10 bases spanning the gap. CDR3 in amino acids: CSVGGAGQFF. In nucleotides, the CDR3 is TGCAGCGTTGGTGGGGCCGGGCAGTTCTTC.

This sequence joins TRBV5-6 and TRBJ1-1; 8 nucleotides match TRBD1. The germline V gene has CDR1 SGHDT and CDR2 YYEEEE. The CDR3 contains 14 residues. Losses at the gene ends were 4 bases for V and 6 bases for J; bases not matched to a gene: 8. The CDR3 region is CASSSQGALAEAFF. The CDR3, as DNA: TGTGCCAGCAGCAGCCAGGGGGCGCTTGCTGAAGCTTTCTTT.

The chain is built from TRBV18 and TRBJ1-1, with 8 bases identical to TRBD1. This CDR3 region has 15 residues. CDR1 and CDR2 (germline): KGHSH, LQKENI. The J segment lost 5 bases and the V segment lost 0 bases, leaving 5 bases of the junction unmatched. This chain's CDR3 is CASSPPGQARTEAFF. The CDR3 DNA reads TGTGCCAGCTCACCACCGGGACAGGCGCGGACTGAAGCTTTCTTT. Full variable domain (outside the CDR3, taken from reference TRBV18 and TRBJ1-1): NAGVMQNPRHLVRRRGQEARLRCSPMKGHSHVYWYRQLPEEGLKFMVYLQKENIIDESGMPKERFSAEFPKEGPSILRIQQVVRGDSAAYFCASSPPGQARTEAFFGQGTRLTVV.

The chain uses TRBV4-1 and TRBJ1-2, with D unresolved. V lost 6 bases, J lost 8 bases, and 19 bases lay in between. CDR1 and CDR2 (germline): MGHRA, YSYEKL. This CDR3 is built from 14 residues. CDR3 region: CASSLGRAASGYTF. CDR3 in DNA: TGCGCCAGCAGTCTTGGGAGGGCCGCCAGCGGCTACACCTTC.

The rearrangement links TRBV21-1 to TRBJ2-5; the D call TRBD2 from the table was never checked on the DNA. TRBV21-1 is a listed pseudogene. This CDR3 has 16 amino acids. The chain's CDR3 is CARRGLATRGQETQYF. The CDR3 bases are TGTGCCAGGAGAGGACTAGCGACCAGAGGGCAAGAGACCCAGTACTTC.

The chain carries TRBV30 and TRBJ2-3, with no clear D. The CDR3 contains 12 residues. Germline values: CDR1 GTSNPN, CDR2 SVGIG (reference sequence). Trimming stripped 5 bases from V and 4 bases from J, with 10 bases between. CDR3 region: CAWEAAPDTQYF. In DNA form, the CDR3 reads TGTGCCTGGGAGGCGGCACCAGATACGCAGTATTTT.

The chain has TRBV9 and TRBJ1-1, with a weak D call TRBD1 (5 bases). Germline V gene lookup returns CDR1 SGDLS and CDR2 YYNGEE. The CDR3 totals 13 residues. Trimming stripped 3 bases from V and 7 bases from J, with 13 bases between. CDR3 DNA sequence: TGTGCCAGCAGCGGTGGACACAATTTTGAAGCTTTCTTT. Amino acids: CASSGGHNFEAFF.

The chain uses TRBV7-8 and TRBJ2-3; 7 positions match TRBD2. This CDR3 has 16 residues. Looked up from germline, CDR1 is SGHVS and CDR2 is FQNEAQ. V was pared by 5 bases and J by 4 bases, with 12 bases of the junction left unmatched. CDR3 DNA: TGTGCCAGCAGCCTAGAGACTAGCCAAGGGGCAGATACGCAGTATTTT. It codes for CASSLETSQGADTQYF.

V gene TRBV5-4 combines with J gene TRBJ1-1, with D unresolved. Germline CDR1 and CDR2: SGHNT and YYREEE (reference sequence). V was pared by 4 bases and J by 6 bases, with 19 bases between. The CDR3 spans 15 residues. The CDR3 region has the DNA TGTGCCAGCAGCCCCCCCGGCCGAGAGGAAGCTGAAGCTTTCTTT. Its translation is CASSPPGREEAEAFF.

The V call is TRBV7-7, the J call TRBJ1-5; the D is unclear. Germline V gene lookup returns CDR1 SSHAT and CDR2 FNYEAQ (reference sequence). The CDR3 is made up of 15 amino acids. Trimming took 6 bases from V and 0 from J, leaving 12 bases between them. The CDR3 loop reads CASRLLGDSNQPQHF. The CDR3 region has the DNA TGTGCCAGCAGATTATTGGGAGATAGCAATCAGCCCCAGCATTTT.

This clone was counted only a few times. CDR3 loop: CAWAGQGGTGELFF. CDR3 sequence (DNA): TGTGCCTGGGCCGGACAGGGGGGTACCGGGGAGCTGTTTTTT. The V call is TRBV30, the J call TRBJ2-2; TRBD1 aligns across 10 bases. V was clipped by 5 bases and J by 5 bases; unmatched bases: 5. There are 14 residues in the CDR3. In germline, CDR1 is GTSNPN, CDR2 SVGIG (reference sequence).

The V call is TRBV29-1, the J call TRBJ1-2, with 7 nucleotides matching TRBD1. CDR3 length: 13 residues. The V gene's germline CDR1 is SQVTM and CDR2 ANQGSEA. After removal of 6 bases from V and 3 bases from J, the junction contained 7 bases not matched to a gene. DNA for the CDR3: TGCAGCGTCGCTATCGGGACAGACTATGGCTACACCTTC. Its translation is CSVAIGTDYGYTF. Full variable domain (outside the CDR3, taken from reference TRBV29-1 and TRBJ1-2): SAVISQKPSRDICQRGTSLTIQCQVDSQVTMMFWYRQQPGQSLTLIATANQGSEATYESGFVIDKFPISRPNLTFSTLTVSNMSPEDSSIYLCSVAIGTDYGYTFGSGTRLTVV.

The chain couples TRBV5-1 to TRBJ2-1; weak D call: TRBD2 (5 bases). CDR3 length equals 16 residues. Germline loops: CDR1 SGHRS, CDR2 YFSETQ. Trimming removed 0 bases at V and 1 base at J, with 11 bases between. The CDR3 loop reads CASSLDEGGSYNEQFF. In nucleotides, the CDR3 is TGCGCCAGCAGCTTGGATGAGGGCGGTTCCTACAATGAGCAGTTCTTC.

The CDR3 DNA reads TGTGCCACCAGCGGGGGGACAGGGGGCCGCGAAAAACTGTTTTTT. Translated, it gives CATSGGTGGREKLFF. V is TRBV15 and J is TRBJ1-4, with 12 bases identical to TRBD1. Trimming removed 5 bases from V and 8 bases from J; junction bases left unmatched: 6. The CDR3 runs 15 residues. The germline V gene encodes CDR1 LNHNV and CDR2 YYDKDF (reference sequence).

This clone was observed a handful of times. This chain uses TRBV19 with TRBJ1-4; no clear D gene. CDR3 size: 14 residues. Per the germline V gene, CDR1 is LNHDA and CDR2 is SQIVND (reference sequence). Trimming pared 4 bases from V and 6 bases from J, leaving 12 bases between. The CDR3 spells CASSNTAVDEKLFF. Written as DNA, the CDR3 is TGTGCCAGTAGTAACACGGCGGTGGATGAAAAACTGTTTTTT.

The rearrangement joins TRBV5-1 to TRBJ2-2; no reliable D call. V was clipped by 3 bases and J by 1 base, with 7 bases between them. CDR1 is SGHRS, CDR2 YFSETQ, per germline. There are 14 residues in the CDR3. CDR3 residues: CASSSEMNTGELFF. CDR3 in DNA: TGCGCCAGCAGCTCCGAGATGAACACCGGGGAGCTGTTTTTT.

The chain employs TRBV5-4 and TRBJ1-4; 8 positions match TRBD1. Germline loops: CDR1 SGHNT, CDR2 YYREEE (reference sequence). The CDR3 contains 15 residues. V trimming: 2 bases; J trimming: 4 bases; junction bases outside the gene matches: 4. The CDR3, as DNA: TGTGCCAGCAGCTTACGGACAGGGATTAATGAAAAACTGTTTTTT. It encodes CASSLRTGINEKLFF.

This clone was recorded only once. This chain connects TRBV2 to TRBJ2-1, with 12 bases lining up with TRBD1. The V gene's germline CDR1 is SNHLY and CDR2 FYNNEI. After removal of 7 bases from V and 7 bases from J, the junction contained 11 bases not matched to a gene. The CDR3 length is 16 residues. DNA of the CDR3: TGTGCCAGCACCTTCCTCCCGGGACAGGGGGCTAATGAGCAGTTCTTC. Amino acid sequence: CASTFLPGQGANEQFF. Full variable domain (remainder filled in from reference TRBV2 and TRBJ2-1): EPEVTQTPSHQVTQMGQEVILRCVPISNHLYFYWYRQILGQKVEFLVSFYNNEISEKSEIFDDQFSVERPDGSNFTLKIRSTKLEDSAMYFCASTFLPGQGANEQFFGPGTRLTVL.

The V and J genes are TRBV27 and TRBJ2-7; TRBD1 might be the D (5 bases). Trimming left V 3 bases short and J 0 bases short, with 15 bases between. Looked up from germline, CDR1 is MNHEY and CDR2 is SMNVEV (reference sequence). This CDR3 region has 16 residues. In nucleotides, the CDR3 is TGTGCCAGCAGTTTGGGGCGGACGACAAGCTCCTACGAGCAGTACTTC. This encodes CASSLGRTTSSYEQYF.

The V gene is TRBV5-1, the J gene TRBJ2-7; tentatively, D is TRBD1 (6 bases). The CDR3 loop spans 17 amino acids. Germline CDR1 is SGHRS and CDR2 is YFSETQ. V dropped 4 bases and J dropped 2 bases, with 22 bases sitting between them. The CDR3 DNA is TGCGCCAGCAGCACACCAAAACAGGGATCAGGGGCCTACGAGCAGTACTTC. This codes for CASSTPKQGSGAYEQYF.

The chain recombines TRBV24-1 with TRBJ2-1; D is possibly TRBD1 (5 bases). Germline V gene data show CDR1 as KGHDR and CDR2 as SFDVKD. CDR3 length: 11 residues. V lost 9 bases to trimming and J lost 7 bases, with 9 bases between them. DNA of the CDR3: TGTGCCACCGATCAGGGAAATGAGCAGTTCTTC. Translation: CATDQGNEQFF.

DNA of the CDR3: TGTGCCAGTAGCCAGGTTTCCACTGAAGCTTTCTTT. Its translation: CASSQVSTEAFF. The V and J genes are TRBV19 and TRBJ1-1; the D is unclear. The CDR3 length is 12 residues. Trimming took off 6 bases at V and 4 bases at J, with 9 bases between the two ends. Germline V lookup: CDR1 LNHDA, CDR2 SQIVND (reference sequence).

This sequence joins TRBV30 and TRBJ1-3; D unclear. The V gene's germline CDR1 is GTSNPN and CDR2 SVGIG (reference sequence). Deletions cut 3 bases from V and 4 bases from J, with 10 bases between. The CDR3 totals 13 residues. The CDR3 DNA is TGTGCCTGGAGCGTAGAATACGGAAACACCATATATTTT. Encoded protein: CAWSVEYGNTIYF.

The chain couples TRBV6-5 to TRBJ2-1; no reliable D call. The CDR3 is 14 amino acids. Per germline, CDR1 MNHEY and CDR2 SVGAGI. V was pared by 4 bases and J by 3 bases, with 10 bases between. CDR3: CASSLHRIYNEQFF. As DNA, the CDR3 is TGTGCCAGCAGTTTGCATAGAATCTACAATGAGCAGTTCTTC.

The V call is TRBV27, the J call TRBJ2-2; 11 bases align to TRBD2. The germline V gene encodes CDR1 MNHEY and CDR2 SMNVEV (reference sequence). With 6 bases clipped from V and 3 bases from J, the junction kept 15 bases outside the gene matches. The CDR3 has 19 residues. CDR3 protein: CASSRLRLAGSRDTGELFF. The CDR3 DNA sequence: TGTGCCAGCAGCCGCCTCCGACTAGCGGGGAGCAGGGACACCGGGGAGCTGTTTTTT.

The rearrangement uses TRBV7-2 and TRBJ2-1; no clear D gene. The CDR3 contains 13 residues. Trimming removed 8 bases at V and 0 bases at J, with 8 bases between. The germline V gene has CDR1 SGHTA and CDR2 FQGNSA. Here the CDR3 DNA reads TGTGCCAGCCTGCCTACCTCCTACAATGAGCAGTTCTTC. Amino acid sequence: CASLPTSYNEQFF. The full variable domain, completed using reference TRBV7-2 and TRBJ2-1, is GAGVSQSPSNKVTEKGKDVELRCDPISGHTALYWYRQSLGQGLEFLIYFQGNSAPDKSGLPSDRFSAERTGGSVSTLTIQRTQQEDSAVYLCASLPTSYNEQFFGPGTRLTVL.

The chain carries TRBV4-3 and TRBJ2-6; 8 positions match TRBD1. The germline V gene encodes CDR1 LGHNA and CDR2 YSLEER. Trimming took 4 bases from V and 4 from J; bases not matched to a gene: 12. There are 18 residues in the CDR3. The CDR3 here is CASSRLLTGGSGANVLTF. As DNA, the CDR3 is TGCGCCAGCAGCCGACTACTAACAGGGGGATCCGGGGCCAACGTCCTGACTTTC.

The chain employs TRBV28 and TRBJ2-7, with TRBD1 as a possible D gene (6 bases). From germline, CDR1 is MDHEN and CDR2 SYDVKM. V lost 4 bases to trimming and J lost 4 bases, with 17 bases between them. The CDR3 is made up of 15 amino acids. The CDR3 DNA sequence: TGTGCCAGCAGTTCGTGGGGGCGTGCTCAGTACGAGCAGTACTTC. Protein: CASSSWGRAQYEQYF.

This chain joins TRBV7-9 and TRBJ2-7, with 7 nucleotides matching TRBD2. V shed 10 bases, J shed 7 bases, and the junction held 10 bases outside the gene matches. This CDR3 has 12 residues. Germline V lookup: CDR1 SEHNR, CDR2 FQNEAQ (reference sequence). The CDR3 loop is CAITYGGEEQYF. CDR3 coding DNA: TGTGCCATCACCTATGGGGGGGAGGAGCAGTACTTC.